This T cell receptor (beta chain) was obtained from a study of control samples from healthy donors and cancer patients. V was cut by 2 bases and J by 1 base, with 11 bases left in between. The CDR3 consists of 14 residues. Germline lookup yields CDR1 GTSNPN and CDR2 SVGIG (reference sequence). Repertoires were generated with immunoSEQ multiplex PCR, while TCRdb's copy carries only in-frame clones and drops some. The sample consists of about 70,000 clones, approximately 80% of them appearing once. This clone has only one observation. The sequenced sample consisted of blood. The chain carries TRBV30 and TRBJ1-1; D is undetermined. The receptor was derived from a man aged 45 to 65 in good health. The chain's CDR3 is CAWSLETENTEAFF. CDR3 in DNA: TGTGCCTGGAGTTTGGAGACCGAGAACACTGAAGCTTTCTTT.